There are many counts of the clone carrying this T cell receptor (beta chain). The data stem from a study of T-cell reconstitution after alpha-beta-depleted transplantation in children. Researchers prepared the TCRbeta library using unique molecular identifiers, the study reports. MiXCR, applied by TCRdb to the PCR reads, yields one record per CDR3 protein. The data hold fewer than 700,000 distinct CDR3 sequences, with 20% to 25% observed a single time. The CDR3 covers 13 residues. With 5 bases clipped from V and 4 bases from J, the junction kept 2 bases outside the gene matches. The TCR comes from a boy younger than two who had a stem cell transplant for acute myeloid leukemia, so the T cells may come from the graft donor. V and J are TRBV12-3 or TRBV12-4 and TRBJ2-4, with 7 bases that match TRBD2. Sample: PBMCs, mostly from graft donor cells, taken 360 days after TCRalphabeta/CD19-depleted stem cell transplant. The CDR3 coding sequence is TGTGCCAGCAGTGGGGACTATAAAAACATTCAGTACTTC. Translation: CASSGDYKNIQYF.